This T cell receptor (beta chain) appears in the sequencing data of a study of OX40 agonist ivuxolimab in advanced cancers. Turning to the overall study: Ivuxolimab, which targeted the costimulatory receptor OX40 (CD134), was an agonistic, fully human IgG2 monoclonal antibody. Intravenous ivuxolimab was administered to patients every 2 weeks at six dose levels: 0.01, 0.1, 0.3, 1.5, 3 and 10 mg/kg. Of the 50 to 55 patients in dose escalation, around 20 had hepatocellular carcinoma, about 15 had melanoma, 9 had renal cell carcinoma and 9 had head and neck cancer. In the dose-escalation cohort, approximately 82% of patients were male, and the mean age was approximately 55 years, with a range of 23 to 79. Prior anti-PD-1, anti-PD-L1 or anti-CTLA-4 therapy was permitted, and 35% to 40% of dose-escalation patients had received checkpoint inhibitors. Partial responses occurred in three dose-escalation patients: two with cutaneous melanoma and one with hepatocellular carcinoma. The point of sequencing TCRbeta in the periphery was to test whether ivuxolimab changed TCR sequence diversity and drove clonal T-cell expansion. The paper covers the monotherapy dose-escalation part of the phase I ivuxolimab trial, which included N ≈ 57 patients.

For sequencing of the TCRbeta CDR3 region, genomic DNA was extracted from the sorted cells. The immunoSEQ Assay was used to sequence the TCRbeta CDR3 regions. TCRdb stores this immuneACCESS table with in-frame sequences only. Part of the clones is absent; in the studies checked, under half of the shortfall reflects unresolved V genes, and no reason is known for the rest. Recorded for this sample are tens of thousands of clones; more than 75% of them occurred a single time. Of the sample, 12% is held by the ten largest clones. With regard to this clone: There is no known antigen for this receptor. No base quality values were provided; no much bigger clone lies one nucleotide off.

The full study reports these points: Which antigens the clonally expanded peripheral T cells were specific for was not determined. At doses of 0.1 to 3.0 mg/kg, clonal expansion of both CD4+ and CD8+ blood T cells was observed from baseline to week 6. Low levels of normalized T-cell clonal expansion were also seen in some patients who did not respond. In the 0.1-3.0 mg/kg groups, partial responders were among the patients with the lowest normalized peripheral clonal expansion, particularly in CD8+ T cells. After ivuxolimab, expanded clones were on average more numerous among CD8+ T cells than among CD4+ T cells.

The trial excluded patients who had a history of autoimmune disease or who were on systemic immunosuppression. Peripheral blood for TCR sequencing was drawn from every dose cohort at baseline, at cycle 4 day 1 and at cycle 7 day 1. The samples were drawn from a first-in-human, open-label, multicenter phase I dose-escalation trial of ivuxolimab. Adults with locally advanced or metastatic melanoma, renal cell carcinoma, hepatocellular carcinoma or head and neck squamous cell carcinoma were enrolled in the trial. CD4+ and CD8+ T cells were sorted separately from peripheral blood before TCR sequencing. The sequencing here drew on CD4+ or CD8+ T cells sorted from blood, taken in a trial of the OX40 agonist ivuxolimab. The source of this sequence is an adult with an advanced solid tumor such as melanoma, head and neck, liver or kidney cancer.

The CDR3 amino acid sequence is: CAWSVGYQETQYF. Read as DNA, the sequence is TGTGCCTGGAGTGTCGGGTACCAAGAGACCCAGTACTTC. This receptor chain uses TRBV30 and TRBJ2-5; there is no confident call for the D gene. The CDR3 sequence holds 13 residues, the cysteine and phenylalanine included. Only the CDR3 part of the read is kept: 39 bases, read in frame from the first base. From a lookup of the germline V gene (reference sequence), CDR1 and CDR2 are GTSNPN and SVGIG. The junction carries 5 bases between V and J, which are trimmed by 0 bases and 0 bases respectively. When the CDR3 is completed using the reference TRBV30 and TRBJ2-5 genes on either side, the full variable domain is SQTIHQWPATLVQPVGSPLSLECTVEGTSNPNLYWYRQAAGRGLQLLFYSVGIGQISSEVPQNLSASRPQDRQFILSSKKLLLSDSGFYLCAWSVGYQETQYFGPGTRLLVL.